The present T cell receptor beta chain was sequenced within a study of cytomegalovirus exposure and HLA in healthy donors. The PCR contained 60 Vbeta and 13 Jbeta primers. Clones were read by immunoSEQ multiplex PCR, and TCRdb kept only the in-frame ones, dropping some. Of roughly 150,000 clones in the sample, around 75% were seen once. V gave up 7 bases and J gave up 6 bases; unmatched junction bases: 9. This CDR3 is built from 13 residues. From germline, CDR1 is SQVTM and CDR2 ANQGSEA. As concerns this clone: Its target is unknown.

Study conclusions and caveats: A highly shared variant cluster was judged a likely technical artifact.

Input material: PBMCs. The clonotype comes from a male donor in good health and CMV-seronegative. The chain links TRBV29-1 to TRBJ2-7; 10 nucleotides align to TRBD1. This CDR3 reads CSGRQGALTEQYF. The DNA for the CDR3 is TGCAGCGGCCGACAGGGGGCTTTAACCGAGCAGTACTTC.